The 2 T cell receptor beta chains given below trace back to one sample, sequenced in a study of T-cell reconstitution after alpha-beta-depleted transplantation in children. Unique molecular identifiers were incorporated when the TCRbeta library was constructed. TCRdb reanalysed the PCR reads using MiXCR and keeps one entry per CDR3 protein. The data contain under 450,000 distinct CDR3 sequences, 10% to 15% of them singletons. The sample here was PBMCs, taken from the stem cell graft. The origin of the receptors is a human donor who donated a stem cell graft to a child with Fanconi anemia.

The chain joins TRBV6-5 to TRBJ1-2, with 11 bases lining up with TRBD1. The CDR3 spans 19 residues. The germline CDR1 and CDR2 sequences are MNHEY and SVGAGI. Unmatched junction bases numbered 15, after V lost 3 bases and J lost 3 bases. The CDR3: CASSYSLDARTGGYYGYTF. CDR3 DNA: TGTGCCAGCAGTTATAGTCTCGATGCCCGGACAGGGGGCTACTATGGCTACACCTTC.

This chain joins TRBV7-9 and TRBJ1-1, with D unresolved. This CDR3 has 14 residues. Germline CDR1 is SEHNR and CDR2 is FQNEAQ (reference sequence). V was clipped by 7 bases and J by 0 bases, with 12 bases between them. The CDR3 DNA sequence: TGTGCCAGCACCTATGGGGATCTGAACACTGAAGCTTTCTTT. This encodes CASTYGDLNTEAFF.